The clone carrying this TCR beta chain is a singleton in its sample. Its antigen is unknown. The data derive from a study of blood T cell dynamics during melanoma immunotherapy. Sample time point: pre-treatment baseline. One draw preceded checkpoint blockade; another followed its first cycle at week 3. Measured with immunoSEQ multiplex PCR; TCRdb has only the in-frame clones, and not every one. The top ten hold approximately 14% of the sample, which has roughly 10,000 clones, 84% seen once. Study-level findings and limits: It remained unknown if the driving T cell clones were melanoma-specific.

The CDR3 is 16 residues long. Germline lookup yields CDR1 PRHDT and CDR2 FYEKMQ (reference sequence). Losses at the gene ends were 4 bases for V and 2 bases for J; bases not matched to a gene: 9. The source of this sequence is a human donor with melanoma. This chain links TRBV13 with TRBJ2-5, with TRBD2 identical over 8 bases. This material consisted of blood, taken from a patient treated with checkpoint blockade. The CDR3 loop is CASSSRASGYQETQYF. CDR3 sequence (DNA): TGTGCCAGCAGCTCGAGGGCTAGCGGGTATCAAGAGACCCAGTACTTC.